This record looks at one T cell receptor beta chain sequence and its context. Its antigen is as yet unknown. The use of a sample-barcoded 5' primer and a J-beta primer mix characterized a second PCR of about 7 to 12 cycles. A single record per CDR3 protein comes from TCRdb applying MiXCR to the 5' RACE reads. This table has some 710,000 distinct CDR3 sequences, less than 60% appearing once. V was cut by 3 bases and J by 2 bases, with 10 bases left in between. Germline V gene lookup returns CDR1 WSHSY and CDR2 SAAADI. The CDR3 runs 14 residues. The data originate from a study of blood T cells in healthy people across ages. The study, taken as a whole, reports: With unsorted PBMCs, a conclusive comparison of naive versus antigen-experienced cells was not possible.

Sequenced: blood. The gene calls are TRBV10-2 and TRBJ2-5, with D perhaps matching TRBD1 or TRBD2 (5 bases each). This TCR came from a man older than 75 in good health. The CDR3 DNA reads TGCGCCAGCAGTGACGGGGACCCACAAGAGACCCAGTACTTC. Translated, it gives CASSDGDPQETQYF.